A selection of T cell receptor beta chains follows, all from one sample in a study of blood T cells in healthy people across ages. TCRdb reprocessed the 5' RACE reads via MiXCR and lists one record per CDR3 protein. Here the sample spans around 800,000 distinct CDR3 sequences, roughly 25% being singletons. The sample also formed part of further work on T cells of mothers and their children.

The specimen was blood. The source is a boy aged 5-17 years in good health. The CDR3 runs from the conserved cysteine through the conserved F or W. Fields, in order: V gene, J gene, CDR3 length, D gene, clone size, CDR3 protein, CDR3 DNA. The D gene is left open where the match is weak. Clone size is stated in some rows and not others, as once, few, many or a class when expanded.

TRBV5-1	TRBJ1-1	14	.	few	CASSRDHSDTEAFF	TGCGCCAGCAGCAGGGACCACAGCGACACTGAAGCTTTCTTT
TRBV29-1	TRBJ2-4	15	.	.	CSVEGQTPTKNIQYF	TGCAGCGTTGAGGGGCAAACCCCCACCAAAAACATTCAGTACTTC
TRBV12-3/TRBV12-4	TRBJ2-6	15	.	.	CASSSWASGANVLTF	TGTGCCAGCAGTTCTTGGGCCTCTGGGGCCAACGTCCTGACTTTC
TRBV13	TRBJ2-5	17	TRBD2	.	CARSLRGLAPFQETQYF	TGTGCCCGCAGCTTAAGGGGACTAGCGCCCTTCCAAGAGACCCAGTACTTC
TRBV6-1	TRBJ2-7	11	.	.	CASSKKYEQYF	TGTGCCAGCAGTAAAAAGTACGAGCAGTACTTC
TRBV11-2	TRBJ2-1	12	TRBD2	.	CASRPGLEEQFF	TGTGCCAGCAGGCCCGGACTAGAAGAGCAGTTCTTC
TRBV6-2/TRBV6-3	TRBJ2-1	15	.	.	CASSYGESSYNEQFF	TGTGCCAGCAGTTACGGGGAAAGCTCCTACAATGAGCAGTTCTTC
TRBV20-1	TRBJ2-7	16	TRBD2	few	CSAQIRAGGALDEQYF	TGCAGTGCCCAGATTCGGGCGGGGGGCGCCTTGGATGAGCAGTACTTC
TRBV5-5	TRBJ2-2	13	.	.	CASSWAYTGELFF	TGTGCCAGCAGCTGGGCCTACACCGGGGAGCTGTTTTTT
TRBV7-9	TRBJ2-6	14	.	.	CASSLIQGANVLTF	TGTGCCAGCAGCTTAATCCAGGGAGCCAACGTCCTGACTTTC
TRBV9	TRBJ2-1	14	.	few	CASSVTDSYNEQFF	TGTGCCAGCAGCGTAACAGACTCCTACAATGAGCAGTTCTTC
TRBV15	TRBJ1-4	14	.	few	CATSRGAIPEKLFF	TGTGCCACCAGCAGAGGGGCCATACCAGAAAAACTGTTTTTT
TRBV6-5	TRBJ2-5	13	.	.	CASRAEGAQTQYF	TGTGCCAGCAGAGCAGAAGGGGCGCAGACCCAGTACTTC
TRBV6-5	TRBJ1-6	14	TRBD1	.	CASSYRTGPSPLHF	TGTGCCAGCAGTTACCGGACAGGGCCTTCACCCCTCCACTTT
TRBV9	TRBJ1-2	15	.	few	CASSVQTAPVYGYTF	TGTGCCAGCAGCGTTCAGACCGCTCCTGTTTATGGCTACACCTTC
TRBV6-1	TRBJ1-4	15	.	few	CASSEGQSMNEKLFF	TGTGCCAGCAGTGAAGGACAGTCAATGAATGAAAAACTGTTTTTT
TRBV5-1	TRBJ1-1	13	.	.	CASSHLGGTEAFF	TGCGCCAGCAGCCACCTTGGGGGGACTGAAGCTTTCTTT